What follows describes a single T cell receptor (beta chain). The antigen remains undetermined. This sample is drawn from a study of cytomegalovirus exposure and HLA in healthy donors. Across the whole study: Later, an analysis reported that the 130 or so validation repertoires had used the same platform as the 500 to 750 first-cohort repertoires.

The V and J ends lost 7 bases and 0 bases respectively, with 9 bases between them. The length of the CDR3 is 12 residues. Germline CDR1 SQVTM, CDR2 ANQGSEA. Study-level results: The majority of TCR sequences were rare, yet some public TCRs appeared in many donors. Researchers reported that a few CMV-associated chains were confirmed in vitro as CMV antigen-specific. It was about 150 TCR beta chains that were listed as cytomegalovirus-associated.

TCRdb's table, derived via immunoSEQ multiplex PCR, lists solely in-frame clones and lacks some. This sample carries 200,000 to 300,000 clones, just under 90% of them seen once, and the ten largest clones take about 3%. The V gene is TRBV29-1, the J gene TRBJ1-1; D gene ambiguous. The specimen was PBMCs. The receptor was isolated from a man between 18 and 29 years old in good health and CMV-seronegative. The CDR3 DNA reads as TGCAGCGCCCACGGGGTGAACACTGAAGCTTTCTTT. It encodes CSAHGVNTEAFF.